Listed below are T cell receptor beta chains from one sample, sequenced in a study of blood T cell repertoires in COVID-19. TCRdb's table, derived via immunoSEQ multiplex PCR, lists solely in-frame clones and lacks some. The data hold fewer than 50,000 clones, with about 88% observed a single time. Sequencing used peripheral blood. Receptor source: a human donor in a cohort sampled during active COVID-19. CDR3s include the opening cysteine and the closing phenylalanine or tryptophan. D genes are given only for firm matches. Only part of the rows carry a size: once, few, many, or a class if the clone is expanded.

CDR3: CATDPGGYQETQYF
DNA: TGTGCCACGGACCCAGGGGGGTATCAAGAGACCCAGTACTTC
J: TRBJ2-5
V: TRBV5-8
size: -
D: -

CDR3: CATCSGLSSYNEQFF
DNA: TGTGCCACGTGTAGCGGGTTGAGCTCCTACAATGAGCAGTTCTTC
J: TRBJ2-1
V: TRBV15
size: -
D: TRBD2

CDR3: CASSLLPRGIYEQYF
DNA: TGTGCCAGCAGCCTCCTCCCACGGGGAATATACGAGCAGTACTTC
J: TRBJ2-7
V: TRBV13
size: -
D: -

CDR3: CASSLGGTDTQYF
DNA: TGTGCCAGCAGCTTGGGAGGCACAGATACGCAGTATTTT
J: TRBJ2-3
V: TRBV5-4
size: -
D: -

CDR3: CASSQAGHPQETQYF
DNA: TGCGCCAGCAGCCAAGCGGGACATCCACAAGAGACCCAGTACTTC
J: TRBJ2-5
V: TRBV4-1
size: -
D: -

CDR3: CASSRSLEYEQYF
DNA: TGTGCCAGCAGCCGAAGTCTAGAGTACGAGCAGTACTTC
J: TRBJ2-7
V: TRBV9
size: -
D: -

CDR3: CASRPRDGSPLHF
DNA: TGTGCCAGCAGGCCCCGGGATGGGTCACCCCTCCACTTT
J: TRBJ1-6
V: TRBV12-3/TRBV12-4
size: -
D: -

CDR3: CASSSSRGRVEKLFF
DNA: TGTGCCAGCAGTTCTTCCAGGGGGCGAGTTGAAAAACTGTTTTTT
J: TRBJ1-4
V: TRBV6-6
size: -
D: TRBD1

CDR3: CASSLRIAGKNNEQFF
DNA: TGTGCCAGCAGCTTAAGGATTGCAGGGAAAAACAATGAGCAGTTCTTC
J: TRBJ2-1
V: TRBV11-2
size: -
D: -

CDR3: CASSQGGRGTEAFF
DNA: TGCGCCAGCAGCCAAGGTGGGCGTGGCACTGAAGCTTTCTTT
J: TRBJ1-1
V: TRBV4-1
size: few
D: -

CDR3: CASSLMGQTMNTEAFF
DNA: TGTGCCAGCAGCTTAATGGGGCAGACCATGAACACTGAAGCTTTCTTT
J: TRBJ1-1
V: TRBV7-8
size: -
D: -

CDR3: CASSIGGGVGNQPQHF
DNA: TGTGCCAGTAGTATAGGCGGGGGAGTGGGTAATCAGCCCCAGCATTTT
J: TRBJ1-5
V: TRBV19
size: -
D: -

CDR3: CATSVETDTQYF
DNA: TGTGCCACCAGCGTAGAGACAGATACGCAGTATTTT
J: TRBJ2-3
V: TRBV15
size: -
D: -

CDR3: CASSQDQGAHGEGYTF
DNA: TGCGCCAGCAGCCAAGATCAGGGGGCCCACGGCGAGGGCTACACCTTC
J: TRBJ1-2
V: TRBV4-1
size: -
D: TRBD1

CDR3: CASSLGSGAGEKLFF
DNA: TGTGCCAGCAGCTTAGGATCTGGGGCGGGGGAAAAACTGTTTTTT
J: TRBJ1-4
V: TRBV7-6
size: once
D: -

CDR3: CASSLARLNEQFF
DNA: TGTGCCAGCAGTTTAGCCAGACTCAATGAGCAGTTCTTC
J: TRBJ2-1
V: TRBV12-3/TRBV12-4
size: -
D: -

CDR3: CAWSVGGDNSPLHF
DNA: TGTGCCTGGAGTGTGGGGGGGGATAATTCACCCCTCCACTTT
J: TRBJ1-6
V: TRBV30
size: -
D: -

CDR3: CASSSGRDYNEQFF
DNA: TGTGCCAGTAGTAGCGGGAGGGACTACAATGAGCAGTTCTTC
J: TRBJ2-1
V: TRBV19
size: -
D: TRBD2

CDR3: CASSARSGNTIYF
DNA: TGTGCCAGCAGCGCGAGAAGTGGAAACACCATATATTTT
J: TRBJ1-3
V: TRBV3-1/TRBV3-2
size: -
D: -

CDR3: CASSGSRRNKETQYF
DNA: TGTGCCAGCAGTGGTAGCAGAAGGAATAAAGAGACCCAGTACTTC
J: TRBJ2-5
V: TRBV2
size: once
D: -

CDR3: CASRTGSVGELFF
DNA: TGTGCCAGCAGGACAGGGTCTGTCGGGGAGCTGTTTTTT
J: TRBJ2-2
V: TRBV2
size: few
D: TRBD1

CDR3: CASSDWTARYEQYF
DNA: TGTGCCAGCAGTGACTGGACAGCTCGATACGAGCAGTACTTC
J: TRBJ2-7
V: TRBV2
size: -
D: -

CDR3: CASSFTADVLEKLFF
DNA: TGTGCCAGCAGCTTTACAGCCGACGTACTGGAAAAACTGTTTTTT
J: TRBJ1-4
V: TRBV5-6
size: -
D: -

CDR3: CASSLSGLAKDTQYF
DNA: TGTGCCAGCAGCCTGTCGGGACTAGCGAAAGATACGCAGTATTTT
J: TRBJ2-3
V: TRBV7-3
size: -
D: TRBD2